This is a list of T cell receptor beta chains from one sample in a study of blood T cell repertoires in COVID-19. This table comes from immunoSEQ multiplex PCR, and its TCRdb copy is limited to in-frame clones, with some not included. The sample has approximately 150,000 clones; about four fifths are singletons. Sequences were obtained from peripheral blood. These receptors were obtained from a human donor in a cohort sampled during active COVID-19. CDR3s include the opening cysteine and the closing phenylalanine or tryptophan. A D gene is named only where the DNA matches it firmly. Expanded clones get a size class; other rows say once, few or many, or leave the size out.

TRBD1,TRBV7-9,-,TRBJ2-7,TGTGCCAGCAGCTTAGGGGAACAGGGGTTAACATGGAACGAGCAGTACTTC,CASSLGEQGLTWNEQYF
-,TRBV29-1,-,TRBJ2-7,TGCAGCGTTTTGGGGCCAGCCGAATACGAGCAGTACTTC,CSVLGPAEYEQYF
TRBD1,TRBV5-1,-,TRBJ1-2,TGCGCCAGCAGCTGGCAGGGGGATGATGGCTACACCTTC,CASSWQGDDGYTF
-,TRBV28,once,TRBJ2-1,TGTGCCAGCAGTTTCGGTAGCGGAGACCTAACCTACAATGAGCAGTTCTTC,CASSFGSGDLTYNEQFF
-,TRBV28,-,TRBJ1-2,TGTGCCAGCAAGAGGTCAAGCGGCTATGGCTACACCTTC,CASKRSSGYGYTF
-,TRBV4-2,-,TRBJ1-1,TGTGCCAGCAGCCCAGACCTAAGGTTTGGGGCGGGGGGCACTGAAGCTTTCTTT,CASSPDLRFGAGGTEAFF
TRBD1,TRBV6-2/TRBV6-3,-,TRBJ2-7,TGTGCCAGCAGTTACACCCGGACAGGGGGCTCCCGCTACGAGCAGTACTTC,CASSYTRTGGSRYEQYF
TRBD1,TRBV5-4,-,TRBJ2-7,TGTGCCAGCAGCTTGGGGGGACAGTTCTACGAGCAGTACTTC,CASSLGGQFYEQYF
TRBD2,TRBV4-3,-,TRBJ2-1,TGCGCCAGCAGCCAAGGGGTCCCCGGGACAGGGACTAGCGGGAGGGCAAGTGAGCAGTTCTTC,CASSQGVPGTGTSGRASEQFF
-,TRBV19,-,TRBJ2-6,TGTGCCAGTAGTATAGTGAGAACCGGGGCCAACGTCCTGACTTTC,CASSIVRTGANVLTF
-,TRBV28,-,TRBJ1-4,TGTGCCAGCAGGTCGAATGAAAAACTGTTTTTT,CASRSNEKLFF
-,TRBV28,-,TRBJ1-2,TGTGCCAGCAGTTTGATCCGAGATGATGACTATGGCTACACCTTC,CASSLIRDDDYGYTF
TRBD2,TRBV9,-,TRBJ2-3,TGTGCCAGCAGACCTAGACTAGCGGGAAACACAGATACGCAGTATTTT,CASRPRLAGNTDTQYF
-,TRBV7-2,few,TRBJ2-7,TGTGCCAGCAGCTTAGGGCCAGTCGATTCCTACGAGCAGTACTTC,CASSLGPVDSYEQYF
-,TRBV6-5,-,TRBJ2-7,TGTGCCAGCAGTCTGGGCGGGGTAAACTACGAGCAGTACTTC,CASSLGGVNYEQYF
-,TRBV29-1,-,TRBJ2-7,TGCAGCGTTGTTGGGGCAGGGGCCAAGTACGAGCAGTACTTC,CSVVGAGAKYEQYF
-,TRBV29-1,many,TRBJ1-1,TGCAGCGTCATACCGGAGGGAGTGGGCACTGAAGCTTTCTTT,CSVIPEGVGTEAFF
-,TRBV6-5,-,TRBJ2-1,TGTGCCAGCATCCAGTACCACCCCTCCTACAATGAGCAGTTCTTC,CASIQYHPSYNEQFF
-,TRBV10-2,-,TRBJ2-3,TGCGCCAGCAGGTCTAGCAACACAGATACGCAGTATTTT,CASRSSNTDTQYF
TRBD1,TRBV19,-,TRBJ2-2,TGTGCCAGTAATAGGGGGCGTACCGGGGAGCTGTTTTTT,CASNRGRTGELFF
TRBD2,TRBV3-1/TRBV3-2,-,TRBJ2-7,TGTGCCAGCAGCCAAGCACTAGCGGGAGGATACGAGCAGTACTTC,CASSQALAGGYEQYF
TRBD2,TRBV28,-,TRBJ2-7,TGTGCCAGCAGGGGGACTAGCGGCTCCTACGAGCAGTACTTC,CASRGTSGSYEQYF
TRBD2,TRBV5-1,-,TRBJ2-5,TGCGCCAGCAGCCGTAGCGGGCCAGCCCAAGAGACCCAGTACTTC,CASSRSGPAQETQYF
-,TRBV11-2,-,TRBJ2-7,TGTGCCAGCAGCAAAGGGTGGGAGTATTCCTACGAGCAGTACTTC,CASSKGWEYSYEQYF
-,TRBV5-1,-,TRBJ2-3,TGCGCCAGCAGCTTGGGGGGGCCAGATACGCAGTATTTT,CASSLGGPDTQYF
-,TRBV13,-,TRBJ2-7,TGTGCCAGCAGCTCAAAAGCCGCAGGGGATTCACCGTACGAGCAGTACTTC,CASSSKAAGDSPYEQYF
-,TRBV29-1,-,TRBJ1-2,TGCAGCGTTGAAGTAGAGGGACTCTATGGCTACACCTTC,CSVEVEGLYGYTF
TRBD2,TRBV7-9,-,TRBJ2-5,TGTGCCAGCAGTGAGCGGGAGTGGGAGACCCAGTACTTC,CASSEREWETQYF
TRBD1,TRBV7-2,-,TRBJ1-2,TGTGCCAGCAGCTTAGATGAGGCAGGGGGTCGGTATGGCTACACCTTC,CASSLDEAGGRYGYTF
-,TRBV5-1,-,TRBJ2-7,TGCGCCAGCAGCTTTCGGGACACAAGCTCCTACGAGCAGTACTTC,CASSFRDTSSYEQYF
TRBD1,TRBV19,-,TRBJ2-6,TGTGCCAGTAGTAAAATGACAGGGTATCCTGGGGCCAACGTCCTGACTTTC,CASSKMTGYPGANVLTF
-,TRBV6-5,-,TRBJ1-4,TGTGCCAGCAGCGGCGCAGGCGGGCGTGAAAAACTGTTTTTT,CASSGAGGREKLFF
-,TRBV6-5,few,TRBJ2-5,TGTGCCAGCAGTTACTCGGGGGCCCAAGAGACCCAGTACTTC,CASSYSGAQETQYF
-,TRBV18,-,TRBJ2-4,TGTGCCAGCTCACTATTCGGGAATGACATCCCCCAGTACTTC,CASSLFGNDIPQYF
-,TRBV6-5,-,TRBJ1-1,TGTGCCAGCAGTTACTCGAGTAGGAGAGGGACTGAAGCTTTCTTT,CASSYSSRRGTEAFF
TRBD2,TRBV7-6,once,TRBJ2-5,TGTGCCAGCAGCTTAGTTGACTTCGGGACTAGCGGGAGTGGGCAAGAGACCCAGTACTTC,CASSLVDFGTSGSGQETQYF
TRBD2,TRBV2,many,TRBJ2-7,TGTGCCAGCAGTGAACAGCGGGACTCCTACGAGCAGTACTTC,CASSEQRDSYEQYF
-,TRBV6-5,-,TRBJ1-6,TGTGCCAGCAGTTACTCGGCGGGGCAGGGAAATTCACCCCTCCACTTT,CASSYSAGQGNSPLHF
TRBD1,TRBV7-2,-,TRBJ1-5,TGTGCCAGCAGCTTAACCCTGGGACAGGGGGCGTTCCAGCATTTT,CASSLTLGQGAFQHF
-,TRBV29-1,-,TRBJ2-7,TGCAGCGTTGAGCTAGTAACGGACTCCTTGAAGTTGTACTTC,CSVELVTDSLKLYF
TRBD2,TRBV7-2,-,TRBJ2-7,TGTGCCAGCAGACCCAATAGCGGGAGCTACGAGCAGTACTTC,CASRPNSGSYEQYF
-,TRBV4-2,few,TRBJ2-1,TGTGCCAGCAGCCAAGTAACGGGGGACGAGCAGTTCTTC,CASSQVTGDEQFF
-,TRBV7-2,-,TRBJ1-4,TGTGCCAGCAGCTTAGCCTTCGGGGAAAAACTGTTTTTT,CASSLAFGEKLFF
TRBD2,TRBV27,-,TRBJ2-5,TGTGCCAGCAGTTTATCTAGCGGGAGCCCGGCGACCCAGTACTTC,CASSLSSGSPATQYF
TRBD1,TRBV28,-,TRBJ2-5,TGTGCCAGCAGTTTTCCGGCAGGGGGCGGAGAGACCCAGTACTTC,CASSFPAGGGETQYF
TRBD2,TRBV6-1,once,TRBJ2-1,TGTGCCAGCAGTGAACTAGAAGGGACTAGCGGGAGCAGCTCCTACAATGAGCAGTTCTTC,CASSELEGTSGSSSYNEQFF
-,TRBV5-1,-,TRBJ2-3,TGCGCCAGCAGCCGGGGGAACACAGATACGCAGTATTTT,CASSRGNTDTQYF
-,TRBV7-2,-,TRBJ1-5,TGTGCCAGCAGCTTAGAGTCTACAGGGTATCAGCCCCAGCATTTT,CASSLESTGYQPQHF
-,TRBV9,-,TRBJ2-7,TGTGCCAGCAGCGCAGACCCGGAGTTATCCTACGAGCAGTACTTC,CASSADPELSYEQYF